Here is one T cell receptor beta chain with its context. This record comes from a study of blood T cell repertoires in COVID-19. V was shortened by 3 bases and J by 5 bases, with 11 bases between the two germline ends. This CDR3 region has 15 residues. The germline CDR1 and CDR2 sequences are WNHNN and SYGVQD (reference sequence). Per the study methods: Estimation of nucleated cell counts relied on the amplification of reference gene primers. TCRdb keeps only in-frame clones here, not all; method: immunoSEQ multiplex PCR. Clonal size and the V and J genes are those of that table, whereas D and trimming came from the DNA. The sample lists 310,000 or so clones; 87% were seen once. Participant age was about 18 to 89 years, and participants resided in fewer than 30 US areas.

This sequence originates from a young woman who had recovered from COVID-19. The chain employs TRBV10-1 and TRBJ1-6; possible D gene TRBD1, 6 bases. The material sequenced was PBMCs or T cells enriched from blood (not recorded which). In nucleotides, the CDR3 is TGCGCCAGCAGTGACAGGGGCGGACATAATTCACCCCTCCACTTT. Its translation is CASSDRGGHNSPLHF.